This T cell receptor beta chain emerged from a study of technical replicates of blood from several donors. Trimming left V 8 bases short and J 4 bases short, with 11 bases between. Germline CDR1 MNHEY, CDR2 SVGAGI. CDR3 length: 12 amino acids. Profiling relied on immunoSEQ multiplex PCR, and the TCRdb table lists in-frame clones only, not all of them. The sample records approximately 89,000 clones, over 90% being singletons. This sequence joins TRBV6-5 and TRBJ2-5; no clear D. Sequencing used T cells isolated from PBMCs. The sequence came from a human donor in good health. CDR3 region: CASGAVGETQYF. CDR3 sequence (DNA): TGTGCCAGCGGAGCAGTCGGAGAGACCCAGTACTTC.